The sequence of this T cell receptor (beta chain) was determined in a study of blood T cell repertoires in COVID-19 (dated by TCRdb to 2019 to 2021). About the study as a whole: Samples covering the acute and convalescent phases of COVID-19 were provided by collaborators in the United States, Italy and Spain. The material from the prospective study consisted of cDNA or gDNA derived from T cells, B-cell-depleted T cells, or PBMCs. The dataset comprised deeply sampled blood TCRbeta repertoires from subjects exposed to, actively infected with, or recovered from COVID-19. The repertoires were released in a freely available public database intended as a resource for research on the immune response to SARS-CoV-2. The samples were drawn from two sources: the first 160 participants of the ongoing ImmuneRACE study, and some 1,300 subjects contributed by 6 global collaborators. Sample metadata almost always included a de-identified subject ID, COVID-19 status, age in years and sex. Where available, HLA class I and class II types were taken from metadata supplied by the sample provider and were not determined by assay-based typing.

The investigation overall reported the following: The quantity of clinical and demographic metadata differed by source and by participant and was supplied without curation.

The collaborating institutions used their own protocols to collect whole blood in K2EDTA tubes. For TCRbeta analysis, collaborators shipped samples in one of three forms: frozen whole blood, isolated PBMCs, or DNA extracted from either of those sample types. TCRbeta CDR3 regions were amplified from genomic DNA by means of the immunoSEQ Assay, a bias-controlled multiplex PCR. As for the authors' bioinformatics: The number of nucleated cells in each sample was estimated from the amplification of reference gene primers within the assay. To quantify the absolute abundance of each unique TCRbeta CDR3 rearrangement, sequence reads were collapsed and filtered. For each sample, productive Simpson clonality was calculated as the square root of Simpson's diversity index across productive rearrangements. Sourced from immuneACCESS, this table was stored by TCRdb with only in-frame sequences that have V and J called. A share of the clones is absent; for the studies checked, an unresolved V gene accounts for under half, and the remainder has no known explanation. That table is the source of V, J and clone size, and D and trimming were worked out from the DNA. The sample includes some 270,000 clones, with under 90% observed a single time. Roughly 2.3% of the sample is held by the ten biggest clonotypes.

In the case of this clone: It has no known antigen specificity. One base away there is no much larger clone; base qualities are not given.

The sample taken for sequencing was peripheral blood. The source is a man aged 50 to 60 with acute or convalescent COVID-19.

The CDR3 here reads CASSTSGGTDTQYF. The DNA sequence follows: TGTGCCAGCAGCACCTCAGGTGGCACAGATACGCAGTATTTT. The sequence is built from TRBV6-4 and TRBJ2-3; the D gene lacks a confident call. Looking up the germline V gene yields CDR1 MRHNA and CDR2 SNTAGT. The trim is 6 bases for V and 1 base for J, with a gap of 11 bases between the germline ends. Spanning cysteine to phenylalanine, the CDR3 consists of 14 amino acids. Just CDR3 DNA is preserved here, 42 bases in frame from base 1.